This T cell receptor beta chain was sequenced in a study of control samples from healthy donors and cancer patients (dated by TCRdb to about 2020). To prepare the library, the immunoSEQ multiplex PCR assay was applied. TCRdb re-hosts the immuneACCESS table, in-frame sequences only. Its copies lack some clones; in the studies checked, an unresolved V gene accounts for under half of them, and the cause for the rest is not known. This sample gives roughly 370,000 clones in total; about 93% of them show up just once. The ten most abundant clones make up around 6.4% of the sample. Measured from the cysteine to the phenylalanine, the CDR3 is 17 residues long. Only the CDR3 region is kept as DNA, spanning 51 bases read in frame from base 1. The germline V gene specifies LGHNT as CDR1 and FRNRAP as CDR2. Clipping removes 5 bases from V and 0 bases from J, with 6 as the unmatched junction base count. A remark on this clone: The specificity of this receptor is unknown. No qualities accompany the bases; no much larger clone lies one base away.

The chain is encoded by TRBV12-5 joined to TRBJ2-6, and TRBD1 aligns with 8 junction nucleotides. The clonotype comes from a man in his forties with head and neck cancer. Sample: PBMCs. CDR3 reads: CASGQWTGTSGANVLTF. The base sequence is TGTGCTAGTGGTCAATGGACAGGGACCTCTGGGGCCAACGTCCTGACTTTC.